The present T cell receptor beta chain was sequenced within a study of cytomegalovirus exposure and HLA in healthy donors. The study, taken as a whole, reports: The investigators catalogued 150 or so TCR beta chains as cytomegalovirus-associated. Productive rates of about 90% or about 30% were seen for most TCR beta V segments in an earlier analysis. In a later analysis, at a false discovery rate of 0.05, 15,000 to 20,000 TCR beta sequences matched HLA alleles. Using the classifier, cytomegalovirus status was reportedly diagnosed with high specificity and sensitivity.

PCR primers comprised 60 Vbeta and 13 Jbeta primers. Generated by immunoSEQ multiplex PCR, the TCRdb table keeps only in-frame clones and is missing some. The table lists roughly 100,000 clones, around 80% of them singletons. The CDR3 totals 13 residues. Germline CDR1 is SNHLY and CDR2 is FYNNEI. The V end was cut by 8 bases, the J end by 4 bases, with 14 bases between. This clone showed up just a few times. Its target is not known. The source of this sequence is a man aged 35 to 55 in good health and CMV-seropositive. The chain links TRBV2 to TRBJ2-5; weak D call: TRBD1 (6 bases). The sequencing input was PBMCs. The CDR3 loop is CASARDIRETQYF. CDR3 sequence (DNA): TGTGCCAGCGCCCGGGACATCCGAGAGACCCAGTACTTC.